This T cell receptor beta chain was identified in a study of blood T cells in healthy people across ages. V lost 0 bases, J lost 0 bases, and 12 bases lay in between. The CDR3 runs 16 residues. CDR1 is DFQATT, CDR2 SNEGSKA, per germline (reference sequence). The use of a sample-barcoded 5' primer and a J-beta primer mix characterized a second PCR of about 7 to 12 cycles. TCRdb reanalysed the 5' RACE reads using MiXCR and keeps one entry per CDR3 protein. Among 790,000 or so distinct CDR3 sequences listed, 35% to 50% were seen once. Input material: blood. The receptor's source is a man older than 75 in good health. The chain couples TRBV20-1 to TRBJ1-5; D is unclear. CDR3 loop: CSARDSPGYSNQPQHF. The CDR3 DNA reads as TGCAGTGCTAGAGATTCACCAGGCTATAGCAATCAGCCCCAGCATTTT.